What follows is one T cell receptor (beta chain) and its context. What it binds is not known. Germline lookup yields CDR1 MGHRA and CDR2 YSYEKL. V shed 0 bases and J shed 4 bases, with 5 bases lying between them. The CDR3 extends over 13 amino acids. In the naive CD8 group, cells lacked CD45RO and were positively selected for CCR7, so terminally differentiated effector memory CD45RA+ cells were left out. TCRdb keeps only in-frame clones here, not all; method: immunoSEQ multiplex PCR. The table records hundreds of thousands of clones, about 95% of them present only once. This entry comes from a study of shared clonotypes between healthy human individuals. Whole-study findings and limits: Clonotype sharing among the donors was expected to vary with sequencing depth.

The clonotype was recovered from a woman between 25 and 40 years old in good health. Sequenced input: naive CD8+ T cells sorted from blood. The rearrangement joins TRBV4-1 to TRBJ2-3; D is ambiguous. The CDR3 nucleotides are TGCGCCAGCAGCCAAGATAAGGCAGATACGCAGTATTTT. Protein sequence: CASSQDKADTQYF.